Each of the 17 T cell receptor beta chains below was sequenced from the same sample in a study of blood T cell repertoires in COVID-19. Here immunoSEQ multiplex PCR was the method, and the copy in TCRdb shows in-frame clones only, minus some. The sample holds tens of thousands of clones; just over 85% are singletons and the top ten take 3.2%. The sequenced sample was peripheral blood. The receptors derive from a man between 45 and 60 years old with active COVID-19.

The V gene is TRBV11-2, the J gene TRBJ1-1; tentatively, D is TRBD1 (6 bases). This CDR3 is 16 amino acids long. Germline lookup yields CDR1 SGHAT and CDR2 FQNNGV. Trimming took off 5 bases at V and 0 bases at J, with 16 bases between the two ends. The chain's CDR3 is CASSPQGFIMNTEAFF. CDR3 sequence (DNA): TGTGCCAGCAGCCCACAGGGATTTATCATGAACACTGAAGCTTTCTTT.

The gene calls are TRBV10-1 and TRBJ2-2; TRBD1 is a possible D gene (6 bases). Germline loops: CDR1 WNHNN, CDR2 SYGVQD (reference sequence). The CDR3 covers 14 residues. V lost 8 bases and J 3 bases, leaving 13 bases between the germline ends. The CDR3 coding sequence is TGCGCCAGCGAACGAGGACAGTACACCGGGGAGCTGTTTTTT. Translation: CASERGQYTGELFF.

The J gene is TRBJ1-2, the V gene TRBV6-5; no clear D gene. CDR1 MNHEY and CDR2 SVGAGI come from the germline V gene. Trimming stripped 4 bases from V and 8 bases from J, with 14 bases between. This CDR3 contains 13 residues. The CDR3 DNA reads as TGTGCCAGCAGTTTGGAGCGGAGAGGAGGCTACACCTTC. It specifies CASSLERRGGYTF.

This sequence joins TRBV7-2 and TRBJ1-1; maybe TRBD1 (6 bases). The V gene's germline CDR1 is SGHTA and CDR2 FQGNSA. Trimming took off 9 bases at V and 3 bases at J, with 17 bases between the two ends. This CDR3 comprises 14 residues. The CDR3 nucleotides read TGTGCCAGGACGAGGGGGGGTATGGACACTGAAGCTTTCTTT. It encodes CARTRGGMDTEAFF.

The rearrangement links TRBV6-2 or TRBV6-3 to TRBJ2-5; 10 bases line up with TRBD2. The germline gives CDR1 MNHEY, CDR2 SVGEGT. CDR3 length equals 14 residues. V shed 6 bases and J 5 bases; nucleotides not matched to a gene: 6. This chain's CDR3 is CASRPSGSGETQYF. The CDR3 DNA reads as TGTGCCAGCAGACCTAGCGGGAGCGGGGAGACCCAGTACTTC.

CDR3 in DNA: TGCGCCAGCAGCACAGGGGACGGGAACACTGAAGCTTTCTTT. Residues: CASSTGDGNTEAFF. V is TRBV5-1 and J is TRBJ1-1; 7 positions match TRBD1. The germline V gene encodes CDR1 SGHRS and CDR2 YFSETQ. The trim removed 4 bases at V and 1 base at J, leaving 4 bases unmatched. The length of the CDR3 is 14 residues. Full variable domain (outside the CDR3, taken from reference TRBV5-1 and TRBJ1-1): KAGVTQTPRYLIKTRGQQVTLSCSPISGHRSVSWYQQTPGQGLQFLFEYFSETQRNKGNFPGRFSGRQFSNSRSEMNVSTLELGDSALYLCASSTGDGNTEAFFGQGTRLTVV.

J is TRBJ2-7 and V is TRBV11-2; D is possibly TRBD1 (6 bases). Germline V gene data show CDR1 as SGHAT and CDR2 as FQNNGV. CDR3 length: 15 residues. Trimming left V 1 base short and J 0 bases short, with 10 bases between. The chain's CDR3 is CASSLVGAFSYEQYF. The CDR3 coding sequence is TGTGCCAGCAGCTTAGTGGGGGCCTTCTCCTACGAGCAGTACTTC. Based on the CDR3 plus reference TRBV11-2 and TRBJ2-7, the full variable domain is EAGVAQSPRYKIIEKRQSVAFWCNPISGHATLYWYQQILGQGPKLLIQFQNNGVVDDSQLPKDRFSAERLKGVDSTLKIQPAKLEDSAVYLCASSLVGAFSYEQYFGPGTRLTVT.

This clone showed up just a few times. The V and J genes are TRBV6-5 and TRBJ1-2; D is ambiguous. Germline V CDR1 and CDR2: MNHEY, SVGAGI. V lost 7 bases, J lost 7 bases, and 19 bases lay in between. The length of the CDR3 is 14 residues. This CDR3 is CASTRSGTPRGYTF. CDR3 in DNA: TGTGCCAGCACCCGGTCAGGAACACCGCGTGGCTACACCTTC.

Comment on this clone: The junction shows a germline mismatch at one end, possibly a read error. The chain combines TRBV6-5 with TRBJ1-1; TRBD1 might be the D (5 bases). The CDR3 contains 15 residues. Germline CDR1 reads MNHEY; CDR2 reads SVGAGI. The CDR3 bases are TGTGCCAGCAGCCCCTCAGGGATGCTGAAAACTGAAGCTTTCTTT. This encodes CASSPSGMLKTEAFF.

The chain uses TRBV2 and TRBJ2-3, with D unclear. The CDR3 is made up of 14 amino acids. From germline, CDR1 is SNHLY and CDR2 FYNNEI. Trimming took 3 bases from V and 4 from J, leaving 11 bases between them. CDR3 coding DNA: TGTGCCAGCAGTGATAGGCGGAACTCAGATACGCAGTATTTT. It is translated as CASSDRRNSDTQYF.

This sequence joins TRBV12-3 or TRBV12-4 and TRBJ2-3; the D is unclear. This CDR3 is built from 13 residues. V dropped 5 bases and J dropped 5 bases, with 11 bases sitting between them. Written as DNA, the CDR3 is TGTGCCAGCAGTCCGATACCGGGAGATACGCAGTATTTT. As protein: CASSPIPGDTQYF.

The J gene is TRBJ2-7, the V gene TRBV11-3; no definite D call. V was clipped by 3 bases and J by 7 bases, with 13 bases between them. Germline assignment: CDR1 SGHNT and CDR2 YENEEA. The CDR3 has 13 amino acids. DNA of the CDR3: TGTGCCAGCAGCTTCTCCCCCGGTAAAGAGCAGTACTTC. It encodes CASSFSPGKEQYF.

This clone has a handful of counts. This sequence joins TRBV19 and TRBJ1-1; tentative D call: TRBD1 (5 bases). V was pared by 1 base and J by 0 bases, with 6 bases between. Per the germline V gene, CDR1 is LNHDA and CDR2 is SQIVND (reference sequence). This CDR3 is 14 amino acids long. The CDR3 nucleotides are TGTGCCAGTAGTATAGTGGACATGAACACTGAAGCTTTCTTT. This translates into CASSIVDMNTEAFF. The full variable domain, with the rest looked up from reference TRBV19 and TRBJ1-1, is DGGITQSPKYLFRKEGQNVTLSCEQNLNHDAMYWYRQDPGQGLRLIYYSQIVNDFQKGDIAEGYSVSREKKESFPLTVTSAQKNPTAFYLCASSIVDMNTEAFFGQGTRLTVV.

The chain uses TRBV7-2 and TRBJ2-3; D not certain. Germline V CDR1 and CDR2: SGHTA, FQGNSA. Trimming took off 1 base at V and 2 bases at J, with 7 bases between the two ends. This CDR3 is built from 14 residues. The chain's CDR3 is CASSLVRITDTQYF. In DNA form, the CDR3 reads TGTGCCAGCAGCTTAGTGAGGATCACAGATACGCAGTATTTT.

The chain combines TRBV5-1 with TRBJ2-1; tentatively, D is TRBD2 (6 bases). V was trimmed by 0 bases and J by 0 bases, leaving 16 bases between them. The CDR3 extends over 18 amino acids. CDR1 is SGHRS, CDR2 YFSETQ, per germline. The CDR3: CASSLEGLAVSSYNEQFF. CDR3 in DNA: TGCGCCAGCAGCTTGGAGGGGTTAGCGGTCAGCTCCTACAATGAGCAGTTCTTC.

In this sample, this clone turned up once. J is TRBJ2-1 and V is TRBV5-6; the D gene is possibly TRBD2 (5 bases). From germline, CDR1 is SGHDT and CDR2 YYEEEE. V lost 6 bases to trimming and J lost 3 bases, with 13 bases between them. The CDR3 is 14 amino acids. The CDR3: CASTPSTSYNEQFF. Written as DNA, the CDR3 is TGTGCCAGCACCCCGAGTACTAGCTACAATGAGCAGTTCTTC.

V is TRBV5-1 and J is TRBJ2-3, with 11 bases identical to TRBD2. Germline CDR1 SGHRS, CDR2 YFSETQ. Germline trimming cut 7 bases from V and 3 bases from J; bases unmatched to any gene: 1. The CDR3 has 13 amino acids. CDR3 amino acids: CASGTSGTDTQYF. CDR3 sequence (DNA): TGCGCCAGCGGGACTAGCGGAACAGATACGCAGTATTTT.